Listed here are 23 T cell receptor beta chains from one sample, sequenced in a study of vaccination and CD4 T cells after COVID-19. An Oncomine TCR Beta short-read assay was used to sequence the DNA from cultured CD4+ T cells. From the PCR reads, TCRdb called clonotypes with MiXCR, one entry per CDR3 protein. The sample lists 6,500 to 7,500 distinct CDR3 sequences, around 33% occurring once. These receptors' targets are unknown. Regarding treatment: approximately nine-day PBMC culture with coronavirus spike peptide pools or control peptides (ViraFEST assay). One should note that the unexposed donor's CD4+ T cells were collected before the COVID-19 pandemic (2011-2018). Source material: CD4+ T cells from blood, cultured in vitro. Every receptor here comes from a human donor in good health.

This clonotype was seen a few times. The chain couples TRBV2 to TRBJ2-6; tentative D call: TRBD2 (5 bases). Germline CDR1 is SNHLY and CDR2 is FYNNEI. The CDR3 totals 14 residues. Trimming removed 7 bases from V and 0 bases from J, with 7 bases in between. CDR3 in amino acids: CASMEDSGANVLTF. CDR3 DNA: TGTGCCAGCATGGAGGACTCTGGGGCCAACGTCCTGACTTTC.

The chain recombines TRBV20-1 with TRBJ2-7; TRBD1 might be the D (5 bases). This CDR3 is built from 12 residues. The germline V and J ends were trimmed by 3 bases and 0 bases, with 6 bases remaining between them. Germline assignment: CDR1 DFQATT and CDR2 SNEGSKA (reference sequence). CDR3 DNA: TGCAGTGCTAGCCAGGGCTCCTACGAGCAGTACTTC. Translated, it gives CSASQGSYEQYF.

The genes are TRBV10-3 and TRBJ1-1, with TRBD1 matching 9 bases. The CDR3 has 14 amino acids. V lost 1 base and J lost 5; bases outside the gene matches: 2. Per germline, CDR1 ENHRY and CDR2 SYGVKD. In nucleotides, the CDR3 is TGTGCCATCAGTGAGTATGGACAGGGGACTGAAGCTTTCTTT. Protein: CAISEYGQGTEAFF.

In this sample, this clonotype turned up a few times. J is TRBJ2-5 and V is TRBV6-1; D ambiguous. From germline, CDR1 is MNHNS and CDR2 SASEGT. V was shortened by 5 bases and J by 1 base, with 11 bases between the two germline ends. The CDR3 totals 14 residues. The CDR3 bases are TGTGCCAGCAGTCCCGGGCCGGGCCAAGAGACCCAGTACTTC. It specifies CASSPGPGQETQYF.

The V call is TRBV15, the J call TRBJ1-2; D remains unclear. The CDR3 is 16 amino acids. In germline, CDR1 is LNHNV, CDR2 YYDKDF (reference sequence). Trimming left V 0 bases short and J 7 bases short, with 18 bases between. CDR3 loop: CATSRDITPRGSGYTF. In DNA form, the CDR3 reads TGTGCCACCAGCAGAGATATAACGCCCCGAGGGAGTGGCTACACCTTC.

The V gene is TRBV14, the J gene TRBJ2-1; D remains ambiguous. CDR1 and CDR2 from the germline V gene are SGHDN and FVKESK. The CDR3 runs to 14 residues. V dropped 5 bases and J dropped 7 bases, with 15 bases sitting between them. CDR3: CASSYQVDGNEQFF. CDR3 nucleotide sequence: TGTGCCAGCAGCTATCAAGTGGACGGTAATGAGCAGTTCTTC.

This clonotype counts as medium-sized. In nucleotides, the CDR3 is TGTGCCAGCAGCTTAGGTTGGCAGACCCACGAGCAGTACTTC. Translating it yields CASSLGWQTHEQYF. This chain uses TRBV11-1 with TRBJ2-7; D remains ambiguous. This CDR3 region has 14 residues. Trimming left V 1 base short and J 5 bases short, with 12 bases between. Germline V gene sequence: CDR1 SGHAT, CDR2 FQDESV (reference sequence). Looking up the rest from reference TRBV11-1 and TRBJ2-7 gives the full variable domain: EAEVAQSPRYKITEKSQAVAFWCDPISGHATLYWYRQILGQGPELLVQFQDESVVDDSQLPKDRFSAERLKGVDSTLKIQPAELGDSAMYLCASSLGWQTHEQYFGPGTRLTVT.

The CDR3 DNA reads as TGTGCCAGCAGCGTAGCCCCGGGCAGGTCTAACTATGGCTACACCTTC. It translates to CASSVAPGRSNYGYTF. The V gene is TRBV9, the J gene TRBJ1-2, with D hard to call. Germline V gene data show CDR1 as SGDLS and CDR2 as YYNGEE. V gave up 0 bases and J gave up 0 bases, with 12 bases separating them. CDR3 length: 16 amino acids.

The CDR3 sequence is CASSPGTGGLTEAFF. CDR3 nucleotides: TGTGCCAGTAGTCCGGGGACAGGGGGCTTAACTGAAGCTTTCTTT. The chain combines TRBV19 with TRBJ1-1; 12 positions agree with TRBD1. CDR1 is LNHDA and CDR2 is SQIVND in the germline V gene (reference sequence). This CDR3 has 15 residues. The ends lost 5 bases at V and 5 bases at J; junction bases unmatched: 6.

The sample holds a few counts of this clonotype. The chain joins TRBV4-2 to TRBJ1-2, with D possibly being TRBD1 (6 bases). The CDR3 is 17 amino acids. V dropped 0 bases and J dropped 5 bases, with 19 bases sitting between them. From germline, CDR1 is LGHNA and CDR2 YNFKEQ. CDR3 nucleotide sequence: TGTGCCAGCAGCCAAGATTATGGGCTTGACAGGAGATATGGCTACACCTTC. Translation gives CASSQDYGLDRRYGYTF.

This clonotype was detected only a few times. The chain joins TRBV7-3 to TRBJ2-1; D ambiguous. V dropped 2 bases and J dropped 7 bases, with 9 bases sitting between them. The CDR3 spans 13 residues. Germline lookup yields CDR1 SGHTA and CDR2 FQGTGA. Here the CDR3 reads CASSLGQQNEQFF. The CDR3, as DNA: TGTGCCAGCAGCTTAGGGCAGCAAAATGAGCAGTTCTTC.

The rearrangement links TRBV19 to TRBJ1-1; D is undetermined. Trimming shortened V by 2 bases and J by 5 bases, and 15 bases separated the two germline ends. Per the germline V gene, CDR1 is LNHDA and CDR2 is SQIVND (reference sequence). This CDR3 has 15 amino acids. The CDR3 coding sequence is TGTGCCAGTAGTATAATGTGGATTAACCCAACTGAAGCTTTCTTT. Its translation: CASSIMWINPTEAFF.

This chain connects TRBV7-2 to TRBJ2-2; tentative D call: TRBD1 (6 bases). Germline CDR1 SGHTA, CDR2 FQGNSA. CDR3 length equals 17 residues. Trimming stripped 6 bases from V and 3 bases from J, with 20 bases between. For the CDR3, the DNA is TGTGCCAGCAGTTCGCCACAGGGAGATCAGTACACCGGGGAGCTGTTTTTT. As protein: CASSSPQGDQYTGELFF.

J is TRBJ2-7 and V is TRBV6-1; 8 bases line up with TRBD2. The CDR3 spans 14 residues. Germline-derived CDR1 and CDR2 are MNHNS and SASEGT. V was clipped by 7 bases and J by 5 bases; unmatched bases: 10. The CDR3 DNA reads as TGTGCCAGCAAGGAATTGGGGACTAGAGACGAGCAGTACTTC. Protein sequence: CASKELGTRDEQYF.

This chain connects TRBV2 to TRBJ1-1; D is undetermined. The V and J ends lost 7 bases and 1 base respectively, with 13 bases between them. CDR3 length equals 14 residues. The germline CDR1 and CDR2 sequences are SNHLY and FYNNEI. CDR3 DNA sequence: TGTGCCAGCATGAGGGAGAATTGGAACACTGAAGCTTTCTTT. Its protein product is CASMRENWNTEAFF. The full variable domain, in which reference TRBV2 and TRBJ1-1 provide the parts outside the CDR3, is EPEVTQTPSHQVTQMGQEVILRCVPISNHLYFYWYRQILGQKVEFLVSFYNNEISEKSEIFDDQFSVERPDGSNFTLKIRSTKLEDSAMYFCASMRENWNTEAFFGQGTRLTVV.

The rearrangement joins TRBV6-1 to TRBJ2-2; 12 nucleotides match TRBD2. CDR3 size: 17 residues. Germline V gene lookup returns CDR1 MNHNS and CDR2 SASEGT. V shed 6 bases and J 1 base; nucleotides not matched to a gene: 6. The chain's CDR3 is CASRHLGLAGNTGELFF. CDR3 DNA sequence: TGTGCCAGCAGGCACTTGGGACTAGCGGGGAACACCGGGGAGCTGTTTTTT.

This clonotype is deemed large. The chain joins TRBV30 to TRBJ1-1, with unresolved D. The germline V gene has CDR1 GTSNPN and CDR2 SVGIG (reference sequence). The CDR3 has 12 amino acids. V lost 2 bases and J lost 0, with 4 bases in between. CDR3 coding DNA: TGTGCCTGGAGTCCAGTGAACACTGAAGCTTTCTTT. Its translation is CAWSPVNTEAFF.

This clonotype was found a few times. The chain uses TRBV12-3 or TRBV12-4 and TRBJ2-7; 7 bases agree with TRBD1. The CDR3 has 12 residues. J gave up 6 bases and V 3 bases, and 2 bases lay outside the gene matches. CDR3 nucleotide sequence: TGTGCCAGCAGTTTTACAGGGGCCGAGCAGTACTTC. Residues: CASSFTGAEQYF.

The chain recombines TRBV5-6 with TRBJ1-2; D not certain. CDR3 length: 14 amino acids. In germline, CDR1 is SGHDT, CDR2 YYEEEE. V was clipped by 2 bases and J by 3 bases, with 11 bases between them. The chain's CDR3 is CASSLIGRDYGYTF. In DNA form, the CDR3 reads TGTGCCAGCAGCTTAATCGGCCGGGACTATGGCTACACCTTC.

The CDR3 here is CASRGQVDYGYTF. The CDR3 nucleotides read TGTGCCTCAAGGGGACAGGTAGACTATGGCTACACCTTC. The gene calls are TRBV19 and TRBJ1-2; 8 positions match TRBD1. The CDR3 length is 13 residues. Germline V gene sequence: CDR1 LNHDA, CDR2 SQIVND (reference sequence). The trim removed 11 bases at V and 3 bases at J, leaving 8 bases unmatched.

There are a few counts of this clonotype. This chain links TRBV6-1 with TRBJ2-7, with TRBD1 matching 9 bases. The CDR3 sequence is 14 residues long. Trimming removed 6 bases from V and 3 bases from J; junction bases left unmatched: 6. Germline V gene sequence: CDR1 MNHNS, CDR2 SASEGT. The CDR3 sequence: CASSRDREFYEQYF. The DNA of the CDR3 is TGTGCCAGCAGCCGGGACAGGGAATTCTACGAGCAGTACTTC.

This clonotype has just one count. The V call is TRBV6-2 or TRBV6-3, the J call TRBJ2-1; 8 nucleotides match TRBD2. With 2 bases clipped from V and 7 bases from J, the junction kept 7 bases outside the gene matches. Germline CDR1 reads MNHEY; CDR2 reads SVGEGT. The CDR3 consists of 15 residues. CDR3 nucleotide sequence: TGTGCCAGCAGTTACGCCGGGGGGGCGGTTAATGAGCAGTTCTTC. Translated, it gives CASSYAGGAVNEQFF.

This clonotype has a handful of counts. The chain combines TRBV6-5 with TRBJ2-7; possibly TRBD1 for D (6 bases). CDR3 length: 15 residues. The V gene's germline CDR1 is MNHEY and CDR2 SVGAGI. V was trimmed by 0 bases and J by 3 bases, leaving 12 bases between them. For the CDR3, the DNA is TGTGCCAGCAGTTACTCGATTGGGGGCAGCTACGAGCAGTACTTC. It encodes CASSYSIGGSYEQYF.